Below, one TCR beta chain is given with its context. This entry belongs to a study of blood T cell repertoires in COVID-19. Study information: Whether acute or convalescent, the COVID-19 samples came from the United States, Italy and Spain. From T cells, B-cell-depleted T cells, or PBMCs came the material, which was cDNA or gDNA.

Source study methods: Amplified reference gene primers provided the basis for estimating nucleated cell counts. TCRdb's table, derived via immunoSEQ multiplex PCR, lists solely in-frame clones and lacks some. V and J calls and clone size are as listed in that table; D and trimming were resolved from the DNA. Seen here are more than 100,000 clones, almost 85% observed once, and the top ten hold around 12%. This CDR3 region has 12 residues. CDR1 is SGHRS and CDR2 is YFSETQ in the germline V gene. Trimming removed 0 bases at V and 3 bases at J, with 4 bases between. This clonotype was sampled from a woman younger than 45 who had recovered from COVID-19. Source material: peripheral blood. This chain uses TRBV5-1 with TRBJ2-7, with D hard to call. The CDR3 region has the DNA TGCGCCAGCAGCTTGGCTAACTACGAGCAGTACTTC. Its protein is CASSLANYEQYF.